Listed below are T cell receptor beta chains from one sample, sequenced in a study of metastatic and nonmetastatic thyroid tumors. TCRdb re-clonotyped the PCR reads via MiXCR. The sample includes about 15,000 clones, roughly a fifth of them seen just once. Material for sequencing was blood. Receptors were obtained from a female donor with papillary thyroid cancer or a benign thyroid nodule (not recorded which). Some clones in this sample may be carry-over from other donors' samples. Each CDR3 is given with its conserved first and last residue. The order of the fields is J gene, D gene, clone size, V gene, CDR3 protein, CDR3 DNA. D genes are given only for firm matches. A row's size may be missing; if present it is once, few, many or a size class.

J: TRBJ1-1; D: .; size: .; V: TRBV7-2; CDR3: CASSPYLNTEAFF; DNA: TGTGCCAGCAGTCCGTACTTGAACACTGAAGCTTTCTTT
J: TRBJ2-5; D: TRBD2; size: .; V: TRBV9; CDR3: CASSAALAGTQETQYF; DNA: TGTGCCAGCAGCGCAGCCTTAGCGGGAACTCAAGAGACCCAGTACTTC
J: TRBJ2-5; D: .; size: many; V: TRBV7-8; CDR3: CASSLGSGRETQYF; DNA: TGTGCCAGCAGCCTTGGGAGCGGTCGAGAGACCCAGTACTTC
J: TRBJ2-5; D: TRBD2; size: many; V: TRBV12-3/TRBV12-4; CDR3: CASSLSREGLGWAQYF; DNA: TGTGCCAGCAGTTTAAGTCGGGAGGGCTTAGGGTGGGCCCAGTACTTC
J: TRBJ2-2; D: .; size: medium-sized; V: TRBV2; CDR3: CASSEGRGELFF; DNA: TGTGCCAGCAGTGAAGGGCGCGGGGAGCTGTTTTTT
J: TRBJ2-7; D: .; size: many; V: TRBV29-1; CDR3: CSVSEPGYEQYF; DNA: TGCAGCGTTTCGGAGCCCGGCTACGAGCAGTACTTC
J: TRBJ1-5; D: .; size: many; V: TRBV12-3/TRBV12-4; CDR3: CASSRGRGRYSNQPQHF; DNA: TGTGCCAGCAGCCGAGGGAGAGGCCGATATAGCAATCAGCCCCAGCATTTT
J: TRBJ1-6; D: .; size: medium-sized; V: TRBV28; CDR3: CASSLLKPPRRTYNSPLHF; DNA: TGTGCCAGCAGTTTATTAAAACCCCCGCGTCGGACCTATAATTCACCCCTCCACTTT
J: TRBJ2-7; D: .; size: medium-sized; V: TRBV12-3/TRBV12-4; CDR3: CASSSTSTYEQYF; DNA: TGTGCCAGCAGTTCGACTTCTACCTACGAGCAGTACTTC
J: TRBJ1-1; D: TRBD1; size: many; V: TRBV28; CDR3: CASRTQGGWNTEAFF; DNA: TGTGCCAGCAGGACACAGGGGGGGTGGAACACTGAAGCTTTCTTT
J: TRBJ1-2; D: TRBD1; size: medium-sized; V: TRBV6-1; CDR3: CASSSTGGERTSYGYTF; DNA: TGTGCCAGCAGTTCGACAGGGGGTGAACGAACTAGCTATGGCTACACCTTC
J: TRBJ1-3; D: TRBD1; size: few; V: TRBV12-3/TRBV12-4; CDR3: CASGTGGYTIYF; DNA: TGTGCCAGCGGGACAGGGGGCTACACCATATATTTT
J: TRBJ1-6; D: .; size: .; V: TRBV20-1; CDR3: CSARLTAISYNSPLHF; DNA: TGCAGTGCTAGATTGACCGCGATCTCCTATAATTCACCCCTCCACTTT
J: TRBJ2-7; D: .; size: few; V: TRBV9; CDR3: CASSITPRSQHEQYF; DNA: TGTGCCAGCAGCATTACCCCCAGGTCGCAACACGAGCAGTACTTC
J: TRBJ2-7; D: TRBD2; size: few; V: TRBV29-1; CDR3: CSVERLAGGEQYF; DNA: TGCAGCGTCGAAAGACTAGCGGGAGGCGAGCAGTACTTC
J: TRBJ2-1; D: TRBD2; size: .; V: TRBV14; CDR3: CASSQKNAAGGPWNEQFF; DNA: TGTGCCAGCAGCCAGAAAAATGCAGCGGGAGGGCCTTGGAATGAGCAGTTCTTC
J: TRBJ2-3; D: .; size: .; V: TRBV5-1; CDR3: CASSLGTPSTDTQYF; DNA: TGCGCCAGCAGCTTGGGGACACCTAGCACAGATACGCAGTATTTT
J: TRBJ1-2; D: .; size: few; V: TRBV29-1; CDR3: CSVVGGNYGYTF; DNA: TGCAGCGTTGTAGGGGGAAACTATGGCTACACCTTC
J: TRBJ1-2; D: .; size: .; V: TRBV6-1; CDR3: CASVHQGWGGYTF; DNA: TGTGCCAGCGTGCACCAGGGATGGGGTGGCTACACCTTC
J: TRBJ2-5; D: .; size: medium-sized; V: TRBV12-3/TRBV12-4; CDR3: CASSFSLQTQYF; DNA: TGTGCCAGCAGTTTTAGTCTCCAGACCCAGTACTTC
J: TRBJ1-2; D: .; size: many; V: TRBV20-1; CDR3: CSANHEETNYGYTF; DNA: TGCAGTGCCAACCACGAGGAGACGAACTATGGCTACACCTTC
J: TRBJ2-7; D: .; size: many; V: TRBV30; CDR3: CAWSFDSPSSYEQYF; DNA: TGTGCCTGGAGTTTCGACAGCCCGAGCTCCTACGAGCAGTACTTC
J: TRBJ2-6; D: .; size: many; V: TRBV5-1; CDR3: CASSHPWDLSGANVLTF; DNA: TGCGCCAGCAGCCACCCGTGGGATCTCTCTGGGGCCAACGTCCTGACTTTC
J: TRBJ2-7; D: .; size: medium-sized; V: TRBV5-1; CDR3: CASSPDPGGYEQYF; DNA: TGCGCCAGCAGCCCGGATCCCGGTGGATACGAGCAGTACTTC
J: TRBJ1-1; D: TRBD1; size: medium-sized; V: TRBV28; CDR3: CASRPGTGAALAFF; DNA: TGTGCCAGCAGGCCCGGGACAGGGGCAGCGTTGGCTTTCTTT
J: TRBJ2-2; D: TRBD2; size: many; V: TRBV5-1; CDR3: CASSFIAGDGTGELFF; DNA: TGCGCCAGCAGCTTTATAGCGGGAGATGGTACCGGGGAGCTGTTTTTT
J: TRBJ1-4; D: TRBD1; size: many; V: TRBV29-1; CDR3: CSVVGTGNEKLFF; DNA: TGCAGCGTTGTGGGGACAGGGAATGAAAAACTGTTTTTT
J: TRBJ2-7; D: .; size: many; V: TRBV5-6; CDR3: CASSSVWDEQYF; DNA: TGTGCCAGCAGCTCCGTATGGGACGAGCAGTACTTC
J: TRBJ2-1; D: .; size: many; V: TRBV11-3; CDR3: CASSLRTGNSYNEQFF; DNA: TGTGCCAGCAGCCTCAGAACGGGTAATTCCTACAATGAGCAGTTCTTC
J: TRBJ1-2; D: TRBD1; size: medium-sized; V: TRBV6-1; CDR3: CASISGQGAGYTF; DNA: TGTGCCAGCATATCCGGACAGGGCGCTGGCTACACCTTC
J: TRBJ2-3; D: .; size: once; V: TRBV5-4; CDR3: CASISPTGRDTQYF; DNA: TGTGCCAGCATCTCCCCAACAGGGAGAGACACGCAGTATTTT
J: TRBJ2-3; D: TRBD2; size: .; V: TRBV20-1; CDR3: CSVIAGGDTLYF; DNA: TGCAGTGTCATAGCGGGAGGAGATACGCTGTATTTT
J: TRBJ1-1; D: .; size: many; V: TRBV4-2; CDR3: CASSQDRGSLEAFF; DNA: TGTGCCAGCAGCCAAGATCGGGGGTCCTTGGAAGCTTTCTTT
J: TRBJ2-7; D: .; size: medium-sized; V: TRBV7-8; CDR3: CASSGTSAYEQYF; DNA: TGTGCCAGTTCCGGGACGTCTGCCTACGAGCAGTACTTC
J: TRBJ1-1; D: .; size: .; V: TRBV5-1; CDR3: CASSPLRGSEAFF; DNA: TGCGCCAGCAGCCCGCTCCGGGGATCTGAAGCTTTCTTT
J: TRBJ2-7; D: .; size: medium-sized; V: TRBV20-1; CDR3: CSVPDFSERDEQYF; DNA: TGCAGTGTTCCCGACTTTTCAGAGAGGGACGAGCAGTACTTC
J: TRBJ1-5; D: TRBD1; size: .; V: TRBV19; CDR3: CASSGQGDSNQPQHF; DNA: TGTGCCAGTAGTGGACAGGGGGATAGCAATCAGCCACAGCATTTT
J: TRBJ2-3; D: .; size: many; V: TRBV28; CDR3: CASTQSRVRYF; DNA: TGTGCCAGCACCCAGAGCAGGGTTCGGTATTTT
J: TRBJ2-1; D: TRBD2; size: .; V: TRBV20-1; CDR3: CSARERLAGYNEQFF; DNA: TGCAGTGCTAGAGAAAGACTAGCGGGCTACAATGAGCAGTTCTTC
J: TRBJ2-7; D: .; size: medium-sized; V: TRBV12-3/TRBV12-4; CDR3: CASSEDGSYEQYF; DNA: TGTGCCAGCAGTGAGGACGGTTCCTACGAGCAGTACTTC
J: TRBJ2-2; D: .; size: .; V: TRBV27; CDR3: CASSFMRENTGELFF; DNA: TGTGCCAGCAGTTTTATGCGGGAGAACACCGGGGAGCTGTTTTTT
J: TRBJ1-5; D: .; size: few; V: TRBV6-2/TRBV6-3; CDR3: CASSYYGAGQHQHF; DNA: TGTGCCAGCAGTTACTATGGGGCAGGTCAGCACCAGCATTTT
J: TRBJ1-1; D: TRBD1; size: .; V: TRBV7-9; CDR3: CASSPATGMNTEAFF; DNA: TGTGCCAGCAGCCCTGCGACAGGGATGAACACTGAAGCTTTCTTT
J: TRBJ1-2; D: .; size: many; V: TRBV5-1; CDR3: CASSPRDGNYGYTF; DNA: TGCGCCAGCAGCCCTAGGGACGGCAACTATGGCTACACCTTC
J: TRBJ2-5; D: .; size: .; V: TRBV28; CDR3: CASIYRVSETQYF; DNA: TGTGCCAGCATCTACCGTGTTTCTGAGACCCAGTACTTC
J: TRBJ2-3; D: .; size: medium-sized; V: TRBV12-3/TRBV12-4; CDR3: CASRGADTQYF; DNA: TGTGCCAGCAGAGGAGCAGATACGCAGTATTTT
J: TRBJ2-5; D: TRBD2; size: many; V: TRBV15; CDR3: CATSATLAGGQETQYF; DNA: TGTGCCACCAGCGCAACACTAGCGGGAGGGCAAGAGACCCAGTACTTC
J: TRBJ2-3; D: .; size: many; V: TRBV29-1; CDR3: CSVVYSASSTDTQYF; DNA: TGCAGCGTTGTTTATAGCGCCTCTAGCACAGATACGCAGTATTTT
J: TRBJ1-1; D: .; size: medium-sized; V: TRBV6-1; CDR3: CASRGVNTEAFF; DNA: TGTGCCAGCAGGGGCGTGAACACTGAAGCTTTCTTT
J: TRBJ2-7; D: TRBD2; size: medium-sized; V: TRBV20-1; CDR3: CSAPITGLATYEQYF; DNA: TGCAGTGCTCCTATCACGGGACTAGCGACCTACGAGCAGTACTTC